The TCR beta chain under discussion was sequenced for a study of regulatory T cells in long-lasting Graves disease (dated by TCRdb to about 2021). At the level of the whole study: To count as having persistent Graves' disease, a patient had to have received antithyroid drug treatment for over 5 years with TSH receptor autoantibodies remaining persistently positive. This study used TCR sequencing and RNA sequencing of peripheral blood to compare persistent Graves' disease patients against newly diagnosed Graves' disease patients. The study was registered as a clinical trial and conducted in China. TCR sequencing covered some 13 persistent and about 20 newly diagnosed Graves' disease patients, about 35 samples in total. Persistent Graves' disease patients in the clinical cohort had taken antithyroid drugs for about 9.7 years on average.

Including cysteine and phenylalanine, the CDR3 has 20 amino acids. Kept here is only the CDR3 DNA, which spans 60 bases and is read in frame from base 1. CDR1 and CDR2 (MNHEY, SMNVEV) derive from the germline V gene (reference sequence). The junction carries 28 bases between V and J, which are trimmed by 7 bases and 0 bases respectively. This clonotype came up many times. The target of this receptor is not known. Nothing much larger sits one base from this clone, and base qualities are not available. The paper's findings and limits, for the study overall: Because the primary lesion, thyroid tissue, could not be accessed, the study looked at peripheral blood alone. TRBV28, TRBJ1-2 and TRBJ2-5 were preferentially used in persistent disease, while TRBV20-1 and TRBJ2-1 were favored in newly diagnosed disease. The authors acknowledged the small sample size as a limitation that may reduce accuracy. Lower TCR Shannon entropy and fewer highly expanded clones were observed in persistent Graves' disease patients than in newly diagnosed patients, which suggested clonal expansion. More public clonotypes were shared among persistent patients (around 2,600) than among newly diagnosed patients (more than 900). Sequencing and analysis were limited to the TCR beta chain.

The intended sense of this specimen's time point label: persistent/refractory GD, antithyroid drugs over 5 years with positive TRAb. For both TCR sequencing and RNA sequencing, RNA was extracted from PBMCs using TRIzol. The diagnosis of Graves' disease was made according to American Thyroid Association guidelines. Patients were recruited from an endocrinology department in Xi'an, China. Each patient gave approximately 9 milliliters of peripheral blood, collected in an EDTA anticoagulant tube. PBMCs were isolated by Ficoll Paque Plus density gradient separation without further T cell sorting. An Agilent 2100 Bioanalyzer and agarose gel were used to assess RNA quality, and a NanoDrop 2000 was used to measure RNA concentration. The method behind the library was multiplex PCR. The reads were generated on an Illumina HiSeq 4000. TCR beta libraries were built with iRepertoire HTBI primers and Arm-PCR amplification of CDR3 regions. Before sequencing, the PCR products underwent gel purification. In the source study's methods: Across samples, 62 TRBV and 15 or so TRBJ segments were identified and used for gene usage analysis of CDR3 amino acid clonotypes. Filtered high-quality paired reads were merged into contigs using COPE and FqMerger. BLAST was used to align contigs to IMGT TRBV, TRBD and TRBJ reference genes, with CDR3 defined following IMGT. Any clonotype with a frequency above 0.1% was counted as a highly expanded clone. Shannon entropy served as the measure of repertoire diversity, while the Gini coefficient captured V-J evenness. A clonotype was considered public if more than one individual shared it. TCRdb reanalyzed the raw reads on its own, using fastp at Q25 for trimming and MiXCR for clone calling, and kept in-frame beta chains. Duplicate CDR3 protein sequences are folded into a single record with the most common DNA and genes. The V and J calls were not made by the authors but by TCRdb's processing. Recorded for this sample are 500,000 to 800,000 distinct CDR3 sequences; around 30% of them occurred a single time. The ten largest make up roughly 40% of the sample.

The sequence came from a female donor with Graves disease. The sequence links TRBV27 to TRBJ1-5, with TRBD1 perhaps the D gene, on 5 matching bases. Sequenced here: peripheral blood mononuclear cells (PBMCs), sampled when the disease was refractory, from a patient treated with antithyroid drugs. The CDR3 has the sequence CASTVISHDRPPYSNQPQHF. The sequence in DNA is TGTGCCAGCACCGTTATCTCCCACGACAGACCCCCTTATAGCAATCAGCCCCAGCATTTT.